These T cell receptor beta chains were read from a single sample in a study of breast tumors, draining lymph nodes, adjacent tissues. Each CDR3 protein gets one entry after TCRdb re-called the multiplex PCR reads with MiXCR. Of about 140,000 distinct CDR3 sequences in the sample, approximately 32% were seen once. Material: axillary lymph node tissue. The receptors come from a female donor with breast cancer. Some clones in this sample may be carry-over from other donors' samples. CDR3s include the opening cysteine and the closing phenylalanine or tryptophan. The order of the fields is CDR3 length, clone size, V gene, J gene, D gene, CDR3 DNA, CDR3 protein. D genes are given only for firm matches. Clone size is not always given. Where it is, it says once, few, many or a class for expanded clones.

>17|once|TRBV7-2|TRBJ1-1|-
TGTGCCAGCAGCCAAACTGCCGGAATCCAGGGGAACACTGAAGCTTTCTTT
CASSQTAGIQGNTEAFF
>13|-|TRBV7-2|TRBJ2-1|-
TGTGCCAGCAGCTCTGGGAATCTCAATGAGCAGTTCTTC
CASSSGNLNEQFF
>12|many|TRBV2|TRBJ2-7|-
TGTGCCAGCAGTAAAACTGGCTACGAGCAGTACTTC
CASSKTGYEQYF
>15|many|TRBV2|TRBJ1-6|-
TGTGCCAGCAGTGACTTCCGGGCGAGTAATTCACCCCTCCACTTT
CASSDFRASNSPLHF
>19|many|TRBV15|TRBJ2-3|TRBD2
TGTGCCACCAGCAGAGATGGTGGGACTAGCGGGGGGGCCGATGATACGCAGTATTTT
CATSRDGGTSGGADDTQYF
>13|many|TRBV7-9|TRBJ1-2|-
TGTGCCAGCGAAGGTGGGGGCAACTATGGCTACACCTTC
CASEGGGNYGYTF
>16|-|TRBV20-1|TRBJ1-1|-
TGCAGTGCTACAAAACCACAGGGATATAGTAATACTGAAGCTTTCTTT
CSATKPQGYSNTEAFF
>15|few|TRBV5-4|TRBJ1-2|TRBD1
TGTGCCAGCAGCTTGGTTGACAGGGGGGGGTGTGGCTACACCTTC
CASSLVDRGGCGYTF
>16|-|TRBV18|TRBJ2-4|-
TGTGCCAGCTCAGCGCCGGGCCAATTAGCCAAAAACATTCAGTACTTC
CASSAPGQLAKNIQYF
>16|many|TRBV12-3/TRBV12-4|TRBJ1-6|TRBD1
TGTGCCAGCAGTTCACGGACAGGGACCCATAATTCACCCCTCCACTTT
CASSSRTGTHNSPLHF
>18|many|TRBV19|TRBJ2-1|TRBD2
TGTGCCAGTAGTCCGAGGGGTGACGGGCGGGGGGCCTACAATGAGCAGTTCTTC
CASSPRGDGRGAYNEQFF
>14|many|TRBV18|TRBJ1-4|TRBD1
TGTGCCAGCTCACCTCAAGGGGGCGATGAAAAACTGTTTTTT
CASSPQGGDEKLFF
>15|-|TRBV6-5|TRBJ2-1|TRBD1
TGTGCCAGCAGCCGGGGACAGGATCGTTACAATGAGCAGTTCTTC
CASSRGQDRYNEQFF
>16|many|TRBV3-1|TRBJ2-3|TRBD2
TGTGCCAGCAGCCAAGATCCGGCGGGGGTGGCAGATACGCAGTATTTT
CASSQDPAGVADTQYF
>16|-|TRBV5-1|TRBJ1-1|TRBD1
TGCGCCAGCAGCTTGGGTTTGACAGGGATGAACACTGAAGCTTTCTTT
CASSLGLTGMNTEAFF
>15|many|TRBV18|TRBJ1-3|TRBD1
TGTGCCAGCTCAACCGGGACAGGGCCCGGAAACACCATATATTTT
CASSTGTGPGNTIYF
>17|many|TRBV5-5|TRBJ2-3|-
TGTGCCAGCAGCACAAAGGGTTTGGCTAGCCCTGTCGATACGCAGTATTTT
CASSTKGLASPVDTQYF
>15|many|TRBV3-1|TRBJ2-6|TRBD2
TGTGCCAGCACCAAAGCGGGGTCAGGGGCCAACGTCCTGACTTTC
CASTKAGSGANVLTF
>17|-|TRBV2|TRBJ2-3|TRBD2
TGTGCCAGCAGTGGCGAGTTGAAGCGGGAGGGGGGAGATACGCAGTATTTT
CASSGELKREGGDTQYF
>16|many|TRBV9|TRBJ2-5|-
TGTGCCAGCAGCGTAAGGTTGGGATCTAGACAAGAGACCCAGTACTTC
CASSVRLGSRQETQYF
>14|many|TRBV5-8|TRBJ2-5|-
TGTGCCAGCAGGACAGGTCGGTGTCAAGAGACCCAGTACTTC
CASRTGRCQETQYF
>15|many|TRBV7-8|TRBJ1-2|-
TGTGCCAGCAGCTTAGGGATTCGACCTAACTATGGCTACCCCTTC
CASSLGIRPNYGYPF
>14|many|TRBV10-2|TRBJ2-1|TRBD1
TGCGCCAGCAGCTCCCCGACAGGGAAGGCTGAGCAGTTCTTC
CASSSPTGKAEQFF
>16|few|TRBV18|TRBJ2-3|-
TGTGCCAGCTCACCACCTCTCCAGGGTCACGGGGATACGCAGTATTTT
CASSPPLQGHGDTQYF
>11|many|TRBV10-3|TRBJ2-4|-
TGTGCCATCAGTGATTTGAACATTCAGTACTTC
CAISDLNIQYF
>12|many|TRBV2|TRBJ2-7|-
TGTGCCAGCAGTGTAGGGTTCTACGAGCAGTACTTC
CASSVGFYEQYF
>14|many|TRBV18|TRBJ2-7|TRBD1
TGTGCCAGCTCACCCCCGGGACAGGGGCTCGAGCAGTACTTC
CASSPPGQGLEQYF
>16|-|TRBV7-9|TRBJ2-7|TRBD1
TGTGCCAGCAGCTTGGCATCCGGGACAGGGGCCTATGAGCAGTGCTTC
CASSLASGTGAYEQCF
>13|many|TRBV7-9|TRBJ1-2|-
TGTGCCAGCAGCTTGGTCCTGGACGTTGGCTACACCTTC
CASSLVLDVGYTF
>11|-|TRBV9|TRBJ2-1|-
TGTGCCAGCAGCGTAGAGGGGGAGCAGTTCTTC
CASSVEGEQFF
>14|many|TRBV7-2|TRBJ2-2|-
TGTGCCAGCAGCTTAGACTCGAACACCGGGGAGCTGTTTTTT
CASSLDSNTGELFF
>16|many|TRBV4-3|TRBJ1-4|TRBD1
TGCGCCAGCAGCCAGGACACAGGGGGCGCTTGGGAAAAACTGTTTTTT
CASSQDTGGAWEKLFF
>14|-|TRBV6-5|TRBJ1-2|-
TGTGCCAGCAGTCTCTGGGGCCCAGACTATGGCTACACCTTC
CASSLWGPDYGYTF
>14|many|TRBV6-5|TRBJ2-5|-
TGTGCCAGCAAATTAGGGGGGGCACAAGAGACCCAGTACTTC
CASKLGGAQETQYF
>16|-|TRBV5-5|TRBJ1-6|-
TGTGCCAGCAGCTTGTCGGTCAGCTCCTATAACTCACCCCTCCACTTT
CASSLSVSSYNSPLHF
>16|many|TRBV6-2/TRBV6-3|TRBJ2-3|-
TGTGCCAGCAGCCAAGGTCCGAAGCAGAACACAGATACGCAGTATTTT
CASSQGPKQNTDTQYF
>17|-|TRBV28|TRBJ2-3|TRBD1
TGTGCCAGCAGTTCCCCCTCGACAGGGGGCTTCCCAGATACGCAGTATTTT
CASSSPSTGGFPDTQYF
>13|many|TRBV19|TRBJ1-2|TRBD1
TGTGCCAGTAGCCCACAGGGGTACTATGGCTACACCTTC
CASSPQGYYGYTF
>17|many|TRBV2|TRBJ2-7|-
TGTGCCAGCAGTGAAGCGCAAGAGGGTTGGCTCTCCTACGAGCAGTACTTC
CASSEAQEGWLSYEQYF
>14|few|TRBV27|TRBJ1-5|TRBD1
TGTGCCAGCAGTCGGACAGGGGTCTCCCAGCCCCAGCATTTT
CASSRTGVSQPQHF
>14|many|TRBV30|TRBJ1-4|-
TGTGCCTGGAGAAGACAGCTGGTTAATGAAAAACTGTTTTTT
CAWRRQLVNEKLFF
>15|many|TRBV3-1|TRBJ2-1|-
TGTGCCAGCAGCCTATCGGCCACCGCGGGGAATGAGCAGTTCTTC
CASSLSATAGNEQFF
>12|-|TRBV20-1|TRBJ2-2|TRBD1
TGCAGTGCCACAGGGGGAAGCGGGGAGCTGTTTTTT
CSATGGSGELFF
>15|many|TRBV11-2|TRBJ1-6|-
TGTGCCAGCAGCTTAGCTGGGGCGGGAAATTCACCCCTCCACTTT
CASSLAGAGNSPLHF
>15|many|TRBV20-1|TRBJ1-3|TRBD1
TGCAGTGCCCCCCGACAGGGATCTAAGGGAAACACCATATATTTT
CSAPRQGSKGNTIYF